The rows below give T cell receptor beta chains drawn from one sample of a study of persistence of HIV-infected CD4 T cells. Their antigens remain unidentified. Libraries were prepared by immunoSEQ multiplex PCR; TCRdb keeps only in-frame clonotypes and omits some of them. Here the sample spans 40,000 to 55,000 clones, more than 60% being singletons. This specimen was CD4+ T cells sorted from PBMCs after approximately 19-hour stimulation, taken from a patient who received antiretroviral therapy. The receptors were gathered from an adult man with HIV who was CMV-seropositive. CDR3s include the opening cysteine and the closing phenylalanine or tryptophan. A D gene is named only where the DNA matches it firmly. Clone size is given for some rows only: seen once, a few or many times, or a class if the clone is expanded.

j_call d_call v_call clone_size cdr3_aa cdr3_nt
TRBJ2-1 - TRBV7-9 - CASSPRGPQEQFF TGTGCCAGCAGCCCACGCGGTCCACAGGAGCAGTTCTTC
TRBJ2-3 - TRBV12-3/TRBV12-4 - CASRPTGRNTQYF TGTGCCAGCAGACCGACCGGACGGAATACGCAGTATTTT
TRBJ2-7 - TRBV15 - CATSTLGTSAQLQQYF TGTGCCACCAGCACCTTAGGGACAAGCGCCCAATTGCAGCAGTACTTC
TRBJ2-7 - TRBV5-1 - CASSLEGEQYF TGCGCCAGCAGCTTGGAGGGCGAGCAGTACTTC
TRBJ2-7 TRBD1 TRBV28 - CASSFRRGQRYEQYF TGTGCCAGCAGTTTTCGCAGGGGGCAGCGCTACGAGCAGTACTTC
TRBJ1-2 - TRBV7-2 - CASSLVVRSQGKANYGYTF TGTGCCAGCAGCTTAGTGGTGAGGAGCCAAGGAAAAGCTAACTATGGCTACACCTTC
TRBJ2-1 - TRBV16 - CASSQSRQGFNEQFF TGTGCCAGCAGCCAATCGCGGCAGGGGTTCAATGAGCAGTTCTTC
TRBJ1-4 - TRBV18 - CASSRIQGQGELFF TGTGCCAGCTCACGAATACAGGGACAAGGAGAACTGTTTTTT
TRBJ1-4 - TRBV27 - CASSAAGATNEKLFF TGTGCCAGCAGTGCCGCAGGAGCAACTAATGAAAAACTGTTTTTT
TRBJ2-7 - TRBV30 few CAWSGGVGNSRQYF TGTGCCTGGAGTGGGGGAGTCGGGAACAGTCGGCAGTACTTC
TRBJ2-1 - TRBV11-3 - CASSLGRNEQFF TGTGCCAGCAGCTTAGGCAGGAATGAGCAGTTCTTC
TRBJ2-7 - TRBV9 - CASSVVPRGGYEQYF TGTGCCAGCAGCGTAGTCCCCAGGGGGGGATACGAGCAGTACTTC
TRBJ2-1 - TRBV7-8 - CASSRTRTGEQFF TGTGCCAGCAGCCGGACTCGGACCGGTGAGCAGTTCTTC
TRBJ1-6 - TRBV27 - CASSSGQTSSYNSPLHF TGTGCCAGCAGTTCCGGGCAGACAAGCTCCTATAATTCACCCCTCCACTTT
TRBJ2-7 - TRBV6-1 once CASSELSGLKYF TGTGCCAGCAGTGAGTTGTCGGGCCTGAAGTACTTC
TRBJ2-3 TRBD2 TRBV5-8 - CASSFRTSGGRDTQYF TGTGCCAGCAGCTTCCGAACTAGCGGGGGGCGAGATACGCAGTATTTT
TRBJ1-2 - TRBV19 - CASSWDFNYGYTF TGTGCCAGTAGTTGGGACTTTAACTATGGCTACACCTTC
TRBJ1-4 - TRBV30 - CAWSQMDSLTEKLFF TGTGCCTGGAGTCAAATGGACAGTCTAACGGAAAAACTGTTTTTT
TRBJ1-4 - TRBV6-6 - CASSYSRTNEKLFF TGTGCCAGCAGTTACTCGCGCACTAATGAAAAACTGTTTTTT
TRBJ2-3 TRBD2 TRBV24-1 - CATSDSLAGGLTDTQYF TGTGCCACCAGTGATAGCCTAGCGGGGGGCCTCACAGATACGCAGTATTTT
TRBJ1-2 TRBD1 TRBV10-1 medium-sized CASSDARPGQGSYGYTF TGCGCCAGCAGCGACGCACGCCCGGGACAGGGGTCTTATGGCTACACCTTC
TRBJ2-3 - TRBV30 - CARRDGADTQYF TGTGCCCGGAGGGACGGGGCAGATACGCAGTATTTT
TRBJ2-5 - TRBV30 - CAWSPDLYQETQYF TGTGCCTGGAGTCCAGATCTTTACCAAGAGACCCAGTACTTC
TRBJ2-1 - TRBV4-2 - CASSQEGGPYNEQFF TGTGCCAGCAGCCAAGAGGGCGGCCCCTACAATGAGCAGTTCTTC
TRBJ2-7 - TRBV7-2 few CASNRYAGGGEQYF TGTGCCAGCAACCGCTATGCCGGAGGAGGCGAGCAGTACTTC
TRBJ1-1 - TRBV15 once CATSRDRNTEAFF TGTGCCACCAGCAGAGACCGGAACACTGAAGCTTTCTTT
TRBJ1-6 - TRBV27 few CASSPYITGPNSPLHF TGTGCCAGCAGTCCTTATATAACAGGACCGAATTCACCCCTCCACTTT
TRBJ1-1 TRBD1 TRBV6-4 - CASSAERQGFAEAFF TGTGCCAGCAGCGCCGAGAGACAGGGGTTTGCTGAAGCTTTCTTT
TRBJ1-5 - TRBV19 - CASSIRGGGNQPQHF TGTGCCAGTAGTATCAGGGGTGGGGGCAATCAGCCCCAGCATTTT
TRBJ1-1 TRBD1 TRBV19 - CASSIDLDRVGSSFF TGTGCCAGTAGTATAGACCTCGACAGGGTGGGTTCCAGTTTCTTT
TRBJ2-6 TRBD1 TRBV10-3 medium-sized CAISESTGGTGANVLTF TGTGCCATCAGTGAGTCGACAGGGGGAACTGGGGCCAACGTCCTGACTTTC
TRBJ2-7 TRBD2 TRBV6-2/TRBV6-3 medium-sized CASSREGGSSYEQYF TGTGCCAGCAGCCGGGAGGGGGGGTCCTCCTACGAGCAGTACTTC
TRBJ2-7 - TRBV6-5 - CASGTGYEQYF TGTGCCAGCGGAACAGGTTACGAGCAGTACTTC
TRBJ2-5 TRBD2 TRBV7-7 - CASSAGTSGRQETQYF TGTGCCAGCAGCGCCGGGACTAGCGGGAGGCAAGAGACCCAGTACTTC
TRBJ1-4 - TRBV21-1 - CASSTRDRGETNEKLFF TGTGCCAGCAGCACCCGGGACAGGGGGGAAACTAATGAAAAACTGTTTTTT
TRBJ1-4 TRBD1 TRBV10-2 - CASSDLRTGQEKLFF TGCGCCAGCAGTGACCTTAGGACAGGGCAGGAAAAACTGTTTTTT
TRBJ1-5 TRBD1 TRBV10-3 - CAIGDRGLRSQHF TGTGCCATCGGGGACAGGGGGCTTAGGTCCCAGCATTTT
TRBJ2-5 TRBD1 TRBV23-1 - CASSPRDRDLGRAFQETQYF TGCGCCAGCAGTCCTAGGGACAGGGACTTAGGGAGGGCCTTTCAAGAGACCCAGTACTTC
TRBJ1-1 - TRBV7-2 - CASSLGEGYTEAFF TGTGCCAGCAGCTTGGGGGAGGGGTACACTGAAGCTTTCTTT
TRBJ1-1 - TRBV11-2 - CASSLEMGTRRTEAFF TGTGCCAGCAGCTTAGAAATGGGGACCCGCCGCACTGAAGCTTTCTTT
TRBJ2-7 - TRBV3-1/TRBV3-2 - CASSIGRSYEQYF TGTGCCAGCAGCATAGGAAGATCCTACGAGCAGTACTTC
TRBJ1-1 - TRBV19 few CASSIDLQSSEAFF TGTGCCAGTAGTATAGATCTCCAGAGTTCTGAAGCTTTCTTT
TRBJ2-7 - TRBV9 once CASTPRVATGIGEQYF TGTGCCAGCACCCCAAGAGTAGCAACCGGGATAGGCGAGCAGTACTTC
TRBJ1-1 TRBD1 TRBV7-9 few CASNPPGQLNTEAFF TGTGCCAGCAATCCCCCGGGACAGTTGAACACTGAAGCTTTCTTT
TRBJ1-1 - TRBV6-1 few CASSEPTRGTEAFF TGTGCCAGCAGTGAACCGACACGGGGCACTGAAGCTTTCTTT